Described below is a single TCR beta chain sequence and its context. The antigen remains undetermined. Germline trimming cut 4 bases from V and 6 bases from J; bases unmatched to any gene: 10. The CDR3 has 16 residues. CDR1 and CDR2 (germline): MGHRA, YSYEKL. The sample comes from a study of cytomegalovirus exposure and HLA in healthy donors. Study-wide findings and caveats: 150 or so TCR beta chains were listed as cytomegalovirus-associated.

It was with 60 Vbeta and 13 Jbeta primers that the PCR ran. The protocol was immunoSEQ multiplex PCR, while the TCRdb copy is restricted to in-frame clones and leaves out a portion. Recorded for this sample: 100,000 to 150,000 clones. This receptor was taken from a man aged 35 to 55 in good health and CMV-seronegative. Material: PBMCs. The chain recombines TRBV4-1 with TRBJ2-1; 9 bases align to TRBD1. Written as DNA, the CDR3 is TGCGCCAGCAGCCCAAGGCGAGACAGGGGGATCAATGAGCAGTTCTTC. Amino acids: CASSPRRDRGINEQFF.